This T cell receptor beta chain was sequenced in a study of vaccination and CD4 T cells after COVID-19. Study summary: Overlapping peptides of the spike proteins of SARS-CoV-2, HCoV-NL63, HCoV-OC43 and HCoV-229E were used for cell stimulation. Study-level results: 304 of 307 vaccine-specific clones from convalescent patients were spike mono-reactive.

The CDR3 consists of 18 residues. V dropped 6 bases and J dropped 2; count of bases not matched to a gene: 15. CDR1 MNHNS and CDR2 SASEGT come from the germline V gene. For this clonotype: The antigen remains unidentified.

The treatment was: roughly 10-day PBMC culture with coronavirus spike peptide pools or control peptides (ViraFEST assay). ViraFEST used peptide pools to expand antigen-specific T cells, then sequenced TCRs. Culture proceeded for less than twelve days, and CD4+ T cells were then isolated by negative selection. The Oncomine TCR Beta short-read assay was what sequenced the DNA obtained from cultured CD4+ T cells. TCRdb ran MiXCR on the PCR reads and lists one entry per CDR3 protein. The sample has about 23,000 distinct CDR3 sequences, 40% to 50% seen once. The receptor's source is a human donor who received a COVID-19 vaccine. The material sequenced was CD4+ T cells from blood, cultured in vitro, taken before SARS-CoV-2 vaccination. The chain combines TRBV6-1 with TRBJ2-3; 9 bases map to TRBD2. CDR3 protein: CASSSPLASGGPTDTQYF. In DNA form, the CDR3 reads TGTGCCAGCAGCTCCCCTTTAGCGAGCGGGGGGCCCACAGATACGCAGTATTTT.